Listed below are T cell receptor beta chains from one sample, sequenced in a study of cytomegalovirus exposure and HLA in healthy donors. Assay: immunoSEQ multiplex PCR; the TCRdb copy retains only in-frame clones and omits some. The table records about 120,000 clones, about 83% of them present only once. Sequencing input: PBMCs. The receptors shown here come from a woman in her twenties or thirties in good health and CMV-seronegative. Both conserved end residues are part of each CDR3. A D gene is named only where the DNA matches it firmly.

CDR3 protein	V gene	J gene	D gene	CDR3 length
CASSLPGGQGGYEQYF	TRBV7-8	TRBJ2-7	TRBD1	16
CASSLEVRNTEAFF	TRBV5-1	TRBJ1-1	.	14
CASTMTGGGYGYTF	TRBV6-5	TRBJ1-2	TRBD1	14
CASLRRGGTNTGELFF	TRBV19	TRBJ2-2	TRBD2	16
CASSVRQGDTGELFF	TRBV11-3	TRBJ2-2	TRBD1	15
CASSYRWTGTDTQYF	TRBV6-5	TRBJ2-3	TRBD1	15
CASSSRPGGDSPKIGYTF	TRBV19	TRBJ1-2	.	18
CASSQRGGIFSYTF	TRBV11-2	TRBJ1-2	.	14
CASSDRGPASPLHF	TRBV2	TRBJ1-6	TRBD1	14
CASSLQGAKIGRAEAFF	TRBV11-2	TRBJ1-1	TRBD1	17
CASSHTAGGPNGPTDTQYF	TRBV4-2	TRBJ2-3	TRBD2	19
CASSHRQGNNEKLFF	TRBV4-1	TRBJ1-4	TRBD1	15
CAISEQRLAGETQYF	TRBV10-3	TRBJ2-5	.	15
CASSRRVSATNEKLFF	TRBV5-6	TRBJ1-4	.	16
CASSISPAMNTEAFF	TRBV7-3	TRBJ1-1	.	15
CASSQTTWTGNYNSPLHF	TRBV4-1	TRBJ1-6	TRBD1	18
CASSVGPLGPDTQYF	TRBV9	TRBJ2-3	.	15
CASTRGAGAYEQYF	TRBV9	TRBJ2-7	TRBD2	14
CASSYPSGVADTQYF	TRBV6-6	TRBJ2-3	.	15
CASSEGIDQPQHF	TRBV2	TRBJ1-5	.	13
CASSTGALFGNSPLHF	TRBV7-8	TRBJ1-6	.	16
CASSFGQSYGYTF	TRBV6-5	TRBJ1-2	.	13
CASSFPGQGSSYEQYF	TRBV7-8	TRBJ2-7	TRBD1	16
CASTGTGVYGYTF	TRBV6-6	TRBJ1-2	.	13
CASSSLLWTAYYGYIF	TRBV7-2	TRBJ1-2	.	16
CASSLGGRAGLSGNTIYF	TRBV7-2	TRBJ1-3	.	18